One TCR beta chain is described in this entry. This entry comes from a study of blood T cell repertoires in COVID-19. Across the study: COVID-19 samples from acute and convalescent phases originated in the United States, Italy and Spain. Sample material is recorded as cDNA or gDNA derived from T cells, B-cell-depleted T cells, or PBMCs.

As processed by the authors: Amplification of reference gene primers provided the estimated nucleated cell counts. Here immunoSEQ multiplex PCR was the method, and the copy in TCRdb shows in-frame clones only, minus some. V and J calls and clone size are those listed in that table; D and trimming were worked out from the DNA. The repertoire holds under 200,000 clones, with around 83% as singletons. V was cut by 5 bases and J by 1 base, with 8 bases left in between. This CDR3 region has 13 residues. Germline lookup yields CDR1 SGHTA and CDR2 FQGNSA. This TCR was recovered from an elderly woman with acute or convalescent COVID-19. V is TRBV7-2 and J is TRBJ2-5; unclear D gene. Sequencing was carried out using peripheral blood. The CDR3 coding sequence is TGTGCCAGCAGCCGCGGCCGCCAAGAGACCCAGTACTTC. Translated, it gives CASSRGRQETQYF.